This paragraph reports one T cell receptor (beta chain). This entry comes from a study of cytomegalovirus exposure and HLA in healthy donors. A multiplex PCR was run with 60 Vbeta primers and 13 Jbeta primers. TCRdb keeps only in-frame clones here, not all; method: immunoSEQ multiplex PCR. The data show more than 85,000 clones, approximately 79% seen once. V shed 3 bases, J shed 0 bases, and the junction held 8 bases outside the gene matches. Germline V lookup: CDR1 LGHNT, CDR2 FRNRAP. The CDR3 consists of 17 residues. This clonotype originated in a young man in good health and CMV-seropositive. This sequence joins TRBV12-5 and TRBJ2-7, with 10 nucleotides matching TRBD2. Specimen: PBMCs. CDR3 DNA: TGTGCTAGTGGTTTAGGTGGAGCGGGGGGGGACTCCTACGAGCAGTACTTC. Protein: CASGLGGAGGDSYEQYF.